These 28 T cell receptor beta chains came from one sample sequenced in a study of blood T cell repertoires in COVID-19. Repertoires were generated with immunoSEQ multiplex PCR, while TCRdb's copy carries only in-frame clones and drops some. The repertoire holds 190,000 or so clones, 80% to 90% seen once, with roughly 10% in the top ten. Sample: PBMCs or T cells enriched from blood (not recorded which). Receptors were obtained from a middle-aged man who had recovered from COVID-19.

The rearrangement links TRBV3-1 (or the pseudogene TRBV3-2) to TRBJ2-3, with 12 bases identical to TRBD2. CDR3 length equals 14 residues. CDR1 is LGHDT and CDR2 is YNNKEL in the germline V gene (reference sequence). V trimming: 8 bases; J trimming: 5 bases; junction bases outside the gene matches: 5. CDR3 nucleotides: TGTGCCAGCCTAGCGGGAGGGCCCCTAGATACGCAGTATTTT. Protein product: CASLAGGPLDTQYF.

The chain recombines TRBV7-2 with TRBJ1-3; D possibly corresponds to TRBD1 (5 bases). CDR3 length: 12 amino acids. Deletions cut 8 bases from V and 9 bases from J, with 14 bases between. Germline assignment: CDR1 SGHTA and CDR2 FQGNSA. The CDR3 protein is CASGTTPVTIYF. In DNA form, the CDR3 reads TGTGCCAGCGGGACTACTCCCGTCACCATATATTTT. The whole variable domain, filled in from reference TRBV7-2 and TRBJ1-3, reads GAGVSQSPSNKVTEKGKDVELRCDPISGHTALYWYRQSLGQGLEFLIYFQGNSAPDKSGLPSDRFSAERTGGSVSTLTIQRTQQEDSAVYLCASGTTPVTIYFGEGSWLTVV.

The rearrangement uses TRBV6-4 and TRBJ2-1; tentatively, D is TRBD2 (5 bases). CDR3 length equals 15 residues. Trimming pared 5 bases from V and 1 base from J, leaving 12 bases between. CDR1 and CDR2 from the germline V gene are MRHNA and SNTAGT. The CDR3 spells CASSPTRESYNEQFF. The CDR3 coding sequence is TGTGCCAGCAGTCCGACACGGGAATCCTACAATGAGCAGTTCTTC.

This chain connects TRBV11-3 to TRBJ2-3; possibly TRBD2 for D (5 bases). This CDR3 spans 16 amino acids. V was trimmed by 2 bases and J by 2 bases, leaving 14 bases between them. The V gene's germline CDR1 is SGHNT and CDR2 YENEEA. The CDR3 here is CASSLRGSEYTDTQYF. The CDR3 nucleotides are TGTGCCAGCAGCTTAAGAGGTAGCGAATACACAGATACGCAGTATTTT. Drawing the rest from reference TRBV11-3 and TRBJ2-3, the complete variable domain is EAGVVQSPRYKIIEKKQPVAFWCNPISGHNTLYWYLQNLGQGPELLIRYENEEAVDDSQLPKDRFSAERLKGVDSTLKIQPAELGDSAVYLCASSLRGSEYTDTQYFGPGTRLTVL.

The chain uses TRBV29-1 and TRBJ2-7; 11 bases line up with TRBD1. Germline values: CDR1 SQVTM, CDR2 ANQGSEA. This CDR3 region has 14 residues. With 6 bases clipped from V and 3 bases from J, the junction kept 7 bases outside the gene matches. This chain's CDR3 is CSVRDRGALYEQYF. The CDR3 DNA is TGCAGCGTCCGGGACAGGGGGGCTCTCTACGAGCAGTACTTC.

This chain connects TRBV20-1 to TRBJ2-2; no reliable D call. Germline assignment: CDR1 DFQATT and CDR2 SNEGSKA (reference sequence). The length of the CDR3 is 11 residues. The ends were cut back, 6 bases at V and 6 bases at J, with 8 bases in the middle. The CDR3 loop is CSALSAGELFF. The CDR3, as DNA: TGCAGTGCCCTATCGGCCGGGGAGCTGTTTTTT.

This clone was counted only a few times. V usage is TRBV30 and J usage is TRBJ1-2, with D hard to call. CDR1 GTSNPN and CDR2 SVGIG come from the germline V gene (reference sequence). The ends were cut back, 4 bases at V and 4 bases at J, with 13 bases in the middle. The CDR3 has 13 amino acids. Here the CDR3 reads CAWTNTRVYGYTF. The CDR3 nucleotides are TGTGCCTGGACGAACACTCGGGTCTATGGCTACACCTTC.

The chain joins TRBV5-1 to TRBJ2-5; TRBD2 matches at 10 bases. Looked up from germline, CDR1 is SGHRS and CDR2 is YFSETQ. The CDR3 consists of 16 residues. Unmatched junction bases numbered 7, after V lost 0 bases and J lost 5 bases. CDR3 nucleotide sequence: TGCGCCAGCAGCTTGGGAGCGGGAGGGAGGAGCGAGACCCAGTACTTC. Translation: CASSLGAGGRSETQYF.

The CDR3: CASNFQNTDTQYF. CDR3 nucleotide sequence: TGCGCCAGCAACTTCCAAAATACAGATACGCAGTATTTT. V is TRBV5-1 and J is TRBJ2-3, with unresolved D. Trimming removed 6 bases at V and 3 bases at J, with 11 bases between. This CDR3 spans 13 amino acids. Germline assignment: CDR1 SGHRS and CDR2 YFSETQ.

The chain uses TRBV4-2 and TRBJ2-1, with 11 bases fitting TRBD2. The junction had 3 bases not matched to a gene; V was cut back by 0 bases and J by 8 bases. The germline gives CDR1 LGHNA, CDR2 YNFKEQ. The CDR3 runs 15 residues. CDR3 loop: CASSQELAGVYEQFF. The CDR3 DNA follows: TGTGCCAGCAGCCAAGAACTAGCGGGAGTGTATGAGCAGTTCTTC.

The sample holds one count of this clone. CDR3 in DNA: TGTGCCAGCAGTTACTCGCTAGCCCCGCAAGATACGCAGTATTTT. Its protein is CASSYSLAPQDTQYF. The gene calls are TRBV6-5 and TRBJ2-3; D is possibly TRBD2 (5 bases). Between the trimmed V and J ends, which lost 0 bases and 5 bases, there was a span of 12 bases. The CDR3 length is 15 residues. The germline V gene encodes CDR1 MNHEY and CDR2 SVGAGI.

The genes are TRBV12-5 and TRBJ1-5, with no clear D. Per germline, CDR1 LGHNT and CDR2 FRNRAP. The V and J ends lost 7 bases and 5 bases respectively, with 9 bases between them. The CDR3 spans 12 residues. CDR3 protein: CASALSHQPQHF. The CDR3 DNA reads as TGTGCTAGTGCACTGTCCCATCAGCCCCAGCATTTT.

The chain carries TRBV10-3 and TRBJ1-1; D gene unclear. Germline V gives CDR1 ENHRY, CDR2 SYGVKD. The germline V and J ends were trimmed by 3 bases and 0 bases, with 2 bases remaining between them. CDR3 length equals 12 residues. The DNA for the CDR3 is TGTGCCATCAGTGATATGAACACTGAAGCTTTCTTT. Its protein product is CAISDMNTEAFF.

V and J are TRBV28 and TRBJ1-6; 7 bases are a match to TRBD1. Looked up from germline, CDR1 is MDHEN and CDR2 is SYDVKM. The CDR3 extends over 15 amino acids. V gave up 5 bases and J gave up 7 bases; unmatched junction bases: 8. For the CDR3, the DNA is TGTGCCAGCAGTCTCCTGGGACAGCCAAATTCACCCCTCCACTTT. Protein: CASSLLGQPNSPLHF.

The J gene is TRBJ1-3, the V gene TRBV4-2; 8 nucleotides align to TRBD1. The CDR3 totals 17 residues. Germline lookup yields CDR1 LGHNA and CDR2 YNFKEQ. J gave up 0 bases and V 1 base, and 5 bases lay outside the gene matches. The CDR3 DNA follows: TGTGCCAGCAGCCAAGCAGCAGGGGGCACCTCTGGAAACACCATATATTTT. It encodes CASSQAAGGTSGNTIYF.

The chain combines TRBV5-1 with TRBJ1-1; 9 nucleotides line up with TRBD1. V shed 4 bases and J 7 bases; nucleotides not matched to a gene: 5. Germline CDR1 reads SGHRS; CDR2 reads YFSETQ. The CDR3 contains 13 residues. CDR3 sequence reads: CASSMGQGNEAFF. CDR3 bases: TGCGCCAGCAGCATGGGACAGGGAAATGAAGCTTTCTTT.

In DNA, the CDR3 is TGTGCCAGCAGCCGCGGGGGACAGGGACAAGAGACCCAGTACTTC. This sequence encodes CASSRGGQGQETQYF. This chain connects TRBV5-4 to TRBJ2-5; 9 bases agree with TRBD1. Germline V gene sequence: CDR1 SGHNT, CDR2 YYREEE (reference sequence). This CDR3 is built from 15 residues. J gave up 2 bases and V 4 bases, and 6 bases lay outside the gene matches.

This clone came up once. J is TRBJ1-2 and V is TRBV5-5, with no clear D. The CDR3 spans 13 residues. Germline V gene data show CDR1 as SGHKS and CDR2 as YYEKEE (reference sequence). Trimming pared 2 bases from V and 7 bases from J, leaving 12 bases between. The CDR3 spells CASSFAEDGGYTF. The CDR3 DNA sequence: TGTGCCAGCAGCTTCGCGGAGGACGGTGGCTACACCTTC.

This clone was seen once. The chain couples TRBV19 to TRBJ2-7; 8 bases line up with TRBD1. The CDR3 consists of 14 residues. Per germline, CDR1 LNHDA and CDR2 SQIVND (reference sequence). V dropped 6 bases and J dropped 3; count of bases not matched to a gene: 7. In nucleotides, the CDR3 is TGTGCCAGTAGCCCCGGGACAGGTATCTACGAGCAGTACTTC. This sequence encodes CASSPGTGIYEQYF.

The chain recombines TRBV5-4 with TRBJ2-3; 7 bases map to TRBD2. Germline V gene data show CDR1 as SGHNT and CDR2 as YYREEE (reference sequence). CDR3 size: 15 residues. Trimming cost V 4 bases and J 2 bases; bases outside gene matches: 7. CDR3 coding DNA: TGTGCCAGCAGCGGGTCGGGAGGAATCACAGATACGCAGTATTTT. This translates into CASSGSGGITDTQYF.

The chain joins TRBV7-2 to TRBJ1-3; a weak D match, TRBD1 (5 bases). V shed 1 base and J shed 2 bases, with 9 bases lying between them. Germline values: CDR1 SGHTA, CDR2 FQGNSA. The CDR3 is 15 residues long. In DNA, the CDR3 is TGTGCCAGCAGCTTAGGTGGGGGGGCTGGAAACACCATATATTTT. Translating it yields CASSLGGGAGNTIYF.

The V gene is TRBV28, the J gene TRBJ1-5; tentative D call: TRBD1 (5 bases). The germline V gene encodes CDR1 MDHEN and CDR2 SYDVKM. This CDR3 comprises 12 residues. Trimming cost V 8 bases and J 3 bases, with 8 bases left between them. This CDR3 is CASADNNQPQHF. The DNA for the CDR3 is TGTGCCAGCGCGGACAACAATCAGCCCCAGCATTTT.

This clone has just one count. This sequence joins TRBV6-5 and TRBJ2-7; perhaps TRBD2 as D (5 bases). Deletions cut 7 bases from V and 2 bases from J, with 12 bases between. CDR1 MNHEY and CDR2 SVGAGI come from the germline V gene. The CDR3 totals 13 residues. The CDR3 DNA sequence: TGTGCCAGCAACGTGGGAGCGGCCTACGAGCAGTACTTC. This encodes CASNVGAAYEQYF.

The gene calls are TRBV19 and TRBJ2-2; 11 bases map to TRBD2. Trimming removed 7 bases from V and 1 base from J; junction bases left unmatched: 11. Germline CDR1 is LNHDA and CDR2 is SQIVND (reference sequence). There are 18 residues in the CDR3. The CDR3: CASTIGLLAGGNTGELFF. The CDR3 DNA sequence: TGTGCCAGTACCATAGGGTTGCTAGCGGGAGGGAACACCGGGGAGCTGTTTTTT.

The chain is built from TRBV4-3 and TRBJ1-3; D gene unclear. Germline V gives CDR1 LGHNA, CDR2 YSLEER. The CDR3 has 12 amino acids. The germline V and J ends were trimmed by 3 bases and 4 bases, with 4 bases remaining between them. In DNA form, the CDR3 reads TGCGCCAGCAGCCACGGGGGAAACACCATATATTTT. Translating gives CASSHGGNTIYF.

The genes are TRBV6-5 and TRBJ1-3; 9 nucleotides line up with TRBD1. Germline-derived CDR1 and CDR2 are MNHEY and SVGAGI. The CDR3 extends over 13 amino acids. The junction had 4 bases not matched to a gene; V was cut back by 5 bases and J by 8 bases. The CDR3 DNA reads as TGTGCCAGCAGTCTAGACAGGGGGGACACCATATATTTT. Encoded protein: CASSLDRGDTIYF.

This clone was observed at least ten times. This chain joins TRBV6-5 and TRBJ1-1, with D possibly TRBD1 on 6 matching bases. The CDR3 covers 15 residues. Trimming took off 4 bases at V and 3 bases at J, with 15 bases between the two ends. From germline, CDR1 is MNHEY and CDR2 SVGAGI. The CDR3 nucleotides are TGTGCCAGCAGTTCGTCCGGGGCAGGGGACACTGAAGCTTTCTTT. It codes for CASSSSGAGDTEAFF.

This clone has more than one count but fewer than ten. The chain joins TRBV10-3 to TRBJ1-6; D is uncertain. Trimming took 6 bases from V and 6 from J, leaving 15 bases between them. This CDR3 is built from 15 residues. Per germline, CDR1 ENHRY and CDR2 SYGVKD. The CDR3 sequence is CAIRGYGLGNSPLHF. The DNA for the CDR3 is TGTGCCATCAGAGGCTACGGGTTAGGTAATTCACCCCTCCACTTT.